This T cell receptor beta chain comes out of a study of blood T cell repertoires in COVID-19. On the study more broadly: The United States, Italy and Spain were the sources of the acute and convalescent COVID-19 samples. Sources were T cells, B-cell-depleted T cells, or PBMCs; the material itself was cDNA or gDNA.

Some clones are missing from TCRdb's copy, which holds only in-frame ones; the method was immunoSEQ multiplex PCR. The sample carries 150,000 to 200,000 clones, around nine tenths recorded once. Individuals aged roughly 18 to 90 years were recruited from some 26 US areas. V dropped 5 bases and J dropped 5 bases, with 10 bases sitting between them. Per germline, CDR1 SGHTA and CDR2 FQGTGA. The CDR3 totals 14 residues. The V gene is TRBV7-3, the J gene TRBJ1-6, with no clear D. The sample taken for sequencing was PBMCs or T cells enriched from blood (not recorded which). The clonotype originates from a woman between 18 and 29 years old who had recovered from COVID-19. In DNA, the CDR3 is TGTGCCAGCAGCCTACGAGGTGATAATTCACCCCTCCACTTT. It translates to CASSLRGDNSPLHF. The whole variable domain, remainder taken from reference TRBV7-3 and TRBJ1-6, is GAGVSQTPSNKVTEKGKYVELRCDPISGHTALYWYRQSLGQGPEFLIYFQGTGAADDSGLPNDRFFAVRPEGSVSTLKIQRTERGDSAVYLCASSLRGDNSPLHFGNGTRLTVT.